This T cell receptor (beta chain) was sequenced for a study of T cells in Graves' hyperthyroidism and ophthalmopathy. Study-level information: The authors collected peripheral blood at initial diagnosis, before any treatment. Whole-study results and caveats: A median 6.5 months before onset, the model predicted ophthalmopathy.

In regard to this clonotype: Its target is not known.

Subjects with ophthalmopathy showed a Clinical Activity Score no lower than 3, a NOSPECS grade no lower than 4, and a duration shorter than 3 months. Germline V gene data show CDR1 as MNHNS and CDR2 as SASEGT. The CDR3 consists of 15 residues. Trimming left V 1 base short and J 0 bases short, with 9 bases between. The CDR3 regions of TCR beta were amplified from RNA transcripts. RT-PCR in the first round (using the HTBI primer set) targeted the TCR CDR3. Via MiXCR, TCRdb re-called the multiplex PCR reads, giving one row per CDR3 protein. The data hold under 350,000 distinct CDR3 sequences, with about 15% observed a single time.

The sample consisted of blood. The chain recombines TRBV6-1 with TRBJ1-1, with D tentatively TRBD1 (6 bases). The TCR originated in a woman aged 60-75 years with Graves' ophthalmopathy. The CDR3 nucleotides are TGTGCCAGCAGTGAAGGAAGGGGGTTGAACACTGAAGCTTTCTTT. This translates into CASSEGRGLNTEAFF.